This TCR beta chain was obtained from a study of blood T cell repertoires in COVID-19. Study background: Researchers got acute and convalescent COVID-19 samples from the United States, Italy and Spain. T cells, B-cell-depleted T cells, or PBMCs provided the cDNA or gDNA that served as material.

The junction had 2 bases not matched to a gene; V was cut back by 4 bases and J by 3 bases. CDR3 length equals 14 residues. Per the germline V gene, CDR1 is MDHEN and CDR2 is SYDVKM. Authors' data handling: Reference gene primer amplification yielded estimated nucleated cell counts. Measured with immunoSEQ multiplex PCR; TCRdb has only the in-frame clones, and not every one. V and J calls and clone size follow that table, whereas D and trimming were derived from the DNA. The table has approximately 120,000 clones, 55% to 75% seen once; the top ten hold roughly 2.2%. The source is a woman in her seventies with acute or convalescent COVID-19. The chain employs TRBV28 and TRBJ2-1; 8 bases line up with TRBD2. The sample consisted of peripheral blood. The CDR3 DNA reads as TGTGCCAGCAGTTCTAGCGGGTTCTACAATGAGCAGTTCTTC. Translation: CASSSSGFYNEQFF.